The 21 T cell receptor beta chains listed next were all sequenced from one sample in a study of cytomegalovirus exposure and HLA in healthy donors. 60 Vbeta and 13 Jbeta primers were used in PCR. The table came from immunoSEQ multiplex PCR; TCRdb's copy has only in-frame clones and leaves some out. This sample has about 160,000 clones; roughly four fifths occur once, and the top ten carry 1.5% to 2%. The material sequenced was PBMCs. The source is a woman aged 18 to 35 in good health and CMV-seronegative.

The V and J genes are TRBV7-9 and TRBJ1-1, with TRBD1 identical over 8 bases. This CDR3 is 15 amino acids long. The ends lost 5 bases at V and 1 base at J; junction bases unmatched: 6. The germline V gene has CDR1 SEHNR and CDR2 FQNEAQ (reference sequence). CDR3 bases: TGTGCCAGCAGCCTAACAGGGGGGACGAACACTGAAGCTTTCTTT. This codes for CASSLTGGTNTEAFF. The full variable domain, rest sourced from reference TRBV7-9 and TRBJ1-1, is DTGVSQNPRHKITKRGQNVTFRCDPISEHNRLYWYRQTLGQGPEFLTYFQNEAQLEKSRLLSDRFSAERPKGSFSTLEIQRTEQGDSAMYLCASSLTGGTNTEAFFGQGTRLTVV.

The V call is TRBV28, the J call TRBJ1-5, with D possibly being TRBD1 (6 bases). Germline assignment: CDR1 MDHEN and CDR2 SYDVKM. This CDR3 is 13 amino acids long. The ends were cut back, 5 bases at V and 13 bases at J, with 18 bases in the middle. CDR3 sequence: CASSENRGGRQHF. CDR3 DNA: TGTGCCAGCAGTGAGAATCGGGGGGGCAGGCAGCATTTT.

This chain uses TRBV18 with TRBJ2-7; possibly TRBD2 for D (5 bases). Germline V CDR1 and CDR2: KGHSH, LQKENI. The CDR3 totals 15 residues. V lost 3 bases and J 5 bases, leaving 17 bases between the germline ends. CDR3: CASSPQDPGIDEQYF. The CDR3 DNA reads as TGTGCCAGCTCACCTCAAGACCCGGGAATTGACGAGCAGTACTTC.

The chain recombines TRBV28 with TRBJ1-2, with TRBD1 identical over 8 bases. The CDR3 covers 15 residues. Germline V gene data show CDR1 as MDHEN and CDR2 as SYDVKM. V shed 3 bases, J shed 5 bases, and the junction held 8 bases outside the gene matches. CDR3 in amino acids: CASSFTTGDRYGYTF. The CDR3 nucleotides read TGTGCCAGCAGTTTCACGACAGGGGACCGTTATGGCTACACCTTC.

The rearrangement uses TRBV2 and TRBJ1-1; D is uncertain. CDR1 and CDR2 from the germline V gene are SNHLY and FYNNEI. Trimming left V 9 bases short and J 2 bases short, with 13 bases between. The CDR3 totals 13 residues. CDR3 sequence: CASVFAINTEAFF. Here the CDR3 DNA reads TGTGCCAGTGTCTTTGCTATCAACACTGAAGCTTTCTTT.

The chain uses TRBV30 and TRBJ2-1; possible D gene TRBD2, 6 bases. The CDR3 length is 14 residues. Germline CDR1 reads GTSNPN; CDR2 reads SVGIG (reference sequence). Trimming shortened V by 8 bases and J by 10 bases, and 24 bases separated the two germline ends. This chain's CDR3 is CAIPTQLATGEQFF. In DNA form, the CDR3 reads TGTGCCATTCCTACCCAACTAGCAACGGGGGAGCAGTTCTTC. The full variable domain, with the rest looked up from reference TRBV30 and TRBJ2-1, is SQTIHQWPATLVQPVGSPLSLECTVEGTSNPNLYWYRQAAGRGLQLLFYSVGIGQISSEVPQNLSASRPQDRQFILSSKKLLLSDSGFYLCAIPTQLATGEQFFGPGTRLTVL.

V and J are TRBV5-4 and TRBJ1-5; tentatively, D is TRBD1 (6 bases). V lost 3 bases to trimming and J lost 2 bases, with 12 bases between them. Germline loops: CDR1 SGHNT, CDR2 YYREEE (reference sequence). The CDR3 sequence is 15 residues long. The CDR3 coding sequence is TGTGCCAGCAGCTCTTCGGGACAAGGCAATCAGCCCCAGCATTTT. This codes for CASSSSGQGNQPQHF.

The CDR3 region has the DNA TGTGCCATCACCGATGGGGGACAGGGATTATTTAGGTATGGCTACACCTTC. Translating it yields CAITDGGQGLFRYGYTF. The V and J genes are TRBV10-3 and TRBJ1-2; TRBD1 matches at 9 bases. Unmatched junction bases numbered 17, after V lost 7 bases and J lost 5 bases. The CDR3 contains 17 residues. Germline V gene sequence: CDR1 ENHRY, CDR2 SYGVKD.

V and J are TRBV4-1 and TRBJ1-1; maybe TRBD1 (5 bases). The CDR3 runs 16 residues. Trimming shortened V by 2 bases and J by 5 bases, and 18 bases separated the two germline ends. Germline V gives CDR1 MGHRA, CDR2 YSYEKL. CDR3 sequence: CASSQFNMGRYTEAFF. The CDR3 nucleotides are TGCGCCAGCAGCCAATTCAATATGGGGCGGTATACTGAAGCTTTCTTT.

V gene TRBV5-1 combines with J gene TRBJ2-7; 7 bases are a match to TRBD1. This CDR3 contains 15 residues. Germline loops: CDR1 SGHRS, CDR2 YFSETQ. V shed 1 base and J 6 bases; nucleotides not matched to a gene: 10. CDR3: CASSLTGTVNSEQYF. CDR3 sequence (DNA): TGCGCCAGCAGCTTGACCGGGACAGTCAACTCCGAGCAGTACTTC.

The rearrangement joins TRBV2 to TRBJ1-1; D is uncertain. V was clipped by 8 bases and J by 0 bases, with 13 bases between them. The CDR3 length is 14 residues. The germline gives CDR1 SNHLY, CDR2 FYNNEI. The chain's CDR3 is CASGRGSMNTEAFF. CDR3 nucleotide sequence: TGTGCCAGCGGGAGAGGATCGATGAACACTGAAGCTTTCTTT.

The chain couples TRBV30 to TRBJ1-6; D perhaps matches TRBD1 (5 bases). Germline V lookup: CDR1 GTSNPN, CDR2 SVGIG (reference sequence). Trimming left V 7 bases short and J 0 bases short, with 13 bases between. The CDR3 runs 15 residues. CDR3 nucleotides: TGTGCCTTCCGGTGGGGCAGCTCCTATAATTCACCCCTCCACTTT. Its translation is CAFRWGSSYNSPLHF. The full variable domain, completed using reference TRBV30 and TRBJ1-6, is SQTIHQWPATLVQPVGSPLSLECTVEGTSNPNLYWYRQAAGRGLQLLFYSVGIGQISSEVPQNLSASRPQDRQFILSSKKLLLSDSGFYLCAFRWGSSYNSPLHFGNGTRLTVT.

The CDR3 DNA sequence: TGTGCCAGCAGTTCGGGACAGGGGAATTCACCCCTCCACTTT. It is translated as CASSSGQGNSPLHF. The V call is TRBV28, the J call TRBJ1-6; 10 nucleotides agree with TRBD1. The CDR3 sequence is 14 residues long. Germline CDR1 reads MDHEN; CDR2 reads SYDVKM. Trimming cost V 4 bases and J 7 bases; bases outside gene matches: 1.

The rearrangement links TRBV18 to TRBJ2-7, with TRBD1 matching 8 bases. Trimming removed 3 bases from V and 1 base from J; junction bases left unmatched: 5. The CDR3 totals 15 residues. CDR1 and CDR2 from the germline V gene are KGHSH and LQKENI. The CDR3 loop is CASSPQGAPSYEQYF. The DNA of the CDR3 is TGTGCCAGCTCACCGCAGGGGGCGCCTTCCTACGAGCAGTACTTC.

The genes are TRBV4-1 and TRBJ1-2; 11 bases match TRBD1. Germline V gene sequence: CDR1 MGHRA, CDR2 YSYEKL. With V trimmed by 4 bases and J by 4 bases, 2 bases remained unmatched. The CDR3 is 14 amino acids. In DNA, the CDR3 is TGCGCCAGCAGCCCGGGACAGGGGGTCTATGGCTACACCTTC. Protein product: CASSPGQGVYGYTF.

The gene calls are TRBV15 and TRBJ2-1; 9 bases line up with TRBD1. CDR3 length equals 17 residues. The germline CDR1 and CDR2 sequences are LNHNV and YYDKDF (reference sequence). The ends lost 3 bases at V and 1 base at J; junction bases unmatched: 7. The CDR3 reads CATSSAPQGASYNEQFF. As DNA, the CDR3 is TGTGCCACCAGCAGTGCTCCACAGGGGGCATCCTACAATGAGCAGTTCTTC.

V gene TRBV28 combines with J gene TRBJ2-4; TRBD2 agrees at 14 bases. The V and J ends lost 7 bases and 0 bases, in that order; junction bases with no gene match: 17. The CDR3 consists of 21 residues. The germline V gene has CDR1 MDHEN and CDR2 SYDVKM. The DNA of the CDR3 is TGTGCCAGCACCAACCTCGGACTAGCGGGGGGTCCTCGTATAGCCAAAAACATTCAGTACTTC. It is translated as CASTNLGLAGGPRIAKNIQYF.

This chain's CDR3 is CASRRKTGRTEAFF. The CDR3 nucleotides read TGTGCCAGCAGGCGGAAGACAGGGAGGACTGAAGCTTTCTTT. The rearrangement links TRBV6-5 to TRBJ1-1; 7 bases fit TRBD1. The trim removed 6 bases at V and 5 bases at J, leaving 9 bases unmatched. The CDR3 consists of 14 residues. The germline V gene has CDR1 MNHEY and CDR2 SVGAGI.

The chain uses TRBV5-4 and TRBJ2-4; TRBD2 agrees at 15 bases. This CDR3 is built from 18 residues. The germline V gene encodes CDR1 SGHNT and CDR2 YYREEE (reference sequence). Trimming at V came to 3 bases and at J to 0 bases, leaving 4 bases not matched to a gene. CDR3 residues: CASSYGLAGGLAKNIQYF. CDR3 in DNA: TGTGCCAGCAGCTACGGACTAGCGGGGGGGCTAGCCAAAAACATTCAGTACTTC.

The chain links TRBV10-2 to TRBJ2-7, with 10 nucleotides matching TRBD2. V was pared by 7 bases and J by 4 bases, with 7 bases of the junction left unmatched. CDR3 length equals 14 residues. Germline V gives CDR1 WSHSY, CDR2 SAAADI. The CDR3 protein is CASNGLADTYEQYF. Here the CDR3 DNA reads TGCGCCAGCAACGGACTAGCGGATACTTACGAGCAGTACTTC.

This clone was counted only a few times. The genes are TRBV7-8 and TRBJ1-4; D is unclear. Trimming stripped 1 base from V and 7 bases from J, with 4 bases between. This CDR3 spans 12 amino acids. From germline, CDR1 is SGHVS and CDR2 FQNEAQ. CDR3 region: CASSLDSEKLFF. The CDR3 DNA is TGTGCCAGCAGCTTAGACAGTGAAAAACTGTTTTTT.